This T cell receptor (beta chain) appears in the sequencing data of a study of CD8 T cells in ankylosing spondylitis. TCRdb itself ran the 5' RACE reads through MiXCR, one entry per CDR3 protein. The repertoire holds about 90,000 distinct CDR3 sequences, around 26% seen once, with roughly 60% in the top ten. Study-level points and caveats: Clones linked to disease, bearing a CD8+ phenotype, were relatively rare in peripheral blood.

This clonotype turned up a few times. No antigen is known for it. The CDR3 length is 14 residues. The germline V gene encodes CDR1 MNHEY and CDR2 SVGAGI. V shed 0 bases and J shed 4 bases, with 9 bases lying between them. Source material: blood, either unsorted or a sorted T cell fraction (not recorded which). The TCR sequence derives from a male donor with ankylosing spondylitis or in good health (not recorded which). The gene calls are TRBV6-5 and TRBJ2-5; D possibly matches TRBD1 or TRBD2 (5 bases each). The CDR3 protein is CASSYSRGVETQYF. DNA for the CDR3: TGTGCCAGCAGTTACTCGAGAGGGGTAGAGACCCAGTACTTC.